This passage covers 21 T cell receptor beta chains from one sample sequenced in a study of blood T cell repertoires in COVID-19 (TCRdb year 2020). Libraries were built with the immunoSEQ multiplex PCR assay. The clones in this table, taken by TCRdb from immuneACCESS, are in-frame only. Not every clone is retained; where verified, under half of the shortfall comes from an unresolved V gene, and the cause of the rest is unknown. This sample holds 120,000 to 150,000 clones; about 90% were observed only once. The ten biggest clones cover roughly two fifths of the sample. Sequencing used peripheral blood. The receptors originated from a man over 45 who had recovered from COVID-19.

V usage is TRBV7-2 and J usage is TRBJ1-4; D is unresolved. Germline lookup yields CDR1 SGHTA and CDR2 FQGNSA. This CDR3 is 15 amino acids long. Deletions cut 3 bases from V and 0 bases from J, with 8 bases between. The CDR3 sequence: CASSFQYATNEKLFF. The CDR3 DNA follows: TGTGCCAGCAGCTTTCAGTATGCAACTAATGAAAAACTGTTTTTT.

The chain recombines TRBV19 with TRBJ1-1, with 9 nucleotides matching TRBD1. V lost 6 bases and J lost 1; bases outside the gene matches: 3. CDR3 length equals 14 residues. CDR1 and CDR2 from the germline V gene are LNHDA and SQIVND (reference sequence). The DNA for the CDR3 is TGTGCCAGTAGCGGACAGGGGCGGAACACTGAAGCTTTCTTT. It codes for CASSGQGRNTEAFF. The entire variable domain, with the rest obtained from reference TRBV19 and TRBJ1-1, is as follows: DGGITQSPKYLFRKEGQNVTLSCEQNLNHDAMYWYRQDPGQGLRLIYYSQIVNDFQKGDIAEGYSVSREKKESFPLTVTSAQKNPTAFYLCASSGQGRNTEAFFGQGTRLTVV.

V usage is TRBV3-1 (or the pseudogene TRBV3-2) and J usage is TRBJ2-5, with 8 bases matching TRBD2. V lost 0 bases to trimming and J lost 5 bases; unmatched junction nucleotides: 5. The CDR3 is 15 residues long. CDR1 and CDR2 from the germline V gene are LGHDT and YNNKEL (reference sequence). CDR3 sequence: CASSQDAGGMETQYF. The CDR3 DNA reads TGTGCCAGCAGCCAAGACGCGGGGGGAATGGAGACCCAGTACTTC.

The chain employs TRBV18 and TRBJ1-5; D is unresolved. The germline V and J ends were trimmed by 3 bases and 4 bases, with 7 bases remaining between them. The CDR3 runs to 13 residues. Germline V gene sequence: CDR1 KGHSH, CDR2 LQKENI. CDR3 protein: CASSPEQNQPQHF. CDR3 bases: TGTGCCAGCTCACCGGAACAGAATCAGCCCCAGCATTTT.

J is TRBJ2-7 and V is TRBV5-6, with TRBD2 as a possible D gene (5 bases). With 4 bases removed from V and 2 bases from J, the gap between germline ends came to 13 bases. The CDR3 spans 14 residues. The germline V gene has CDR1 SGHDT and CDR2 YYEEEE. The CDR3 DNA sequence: TGTGCCAGCAGCCCCGTGGACGGGGCCTACGAGCAGTACTTC. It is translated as CASSPVDGAYEQYF.

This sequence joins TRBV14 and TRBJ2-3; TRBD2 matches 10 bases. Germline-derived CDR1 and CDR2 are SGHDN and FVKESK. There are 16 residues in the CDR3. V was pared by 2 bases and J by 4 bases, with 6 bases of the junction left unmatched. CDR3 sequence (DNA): TGTGCCAGCAGCCAATCTCTAGCGGGGGTCTCAGATACGCAGTATTTT. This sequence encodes CASSQSLAGVSDTQYF.

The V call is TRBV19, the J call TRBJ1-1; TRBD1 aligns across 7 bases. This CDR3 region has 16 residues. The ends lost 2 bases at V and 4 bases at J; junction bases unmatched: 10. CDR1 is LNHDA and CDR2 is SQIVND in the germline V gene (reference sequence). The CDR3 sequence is CASSILATGVVTEAFF. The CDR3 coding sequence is TGTGCCAGTAGTATATTGGCAACAGGGGTCGTCACTGAAGCTTTCTTT.

The CDR3 region is CASRPLGLDTQYF. Here the CDR3 DNA reads TGTGCCAGCAGGCCACTAGGATTAGATACGCAGTATTTT. The V gene is TRBV27, the J gene TRBJ2-3, with TRBD2 as a possible D gene (5 bases). Germline CDR1 is MNHEY and CDR2 is SMNVEV (reference sequence). The CDR3 contains 13 residues. Between the trimmed V and J ends, which lost 6 bases and 5 bases, there was a span of 12 bases.

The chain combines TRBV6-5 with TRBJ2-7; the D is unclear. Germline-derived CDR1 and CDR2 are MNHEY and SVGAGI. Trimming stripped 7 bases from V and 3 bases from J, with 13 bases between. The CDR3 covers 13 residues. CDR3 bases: TGTGCCAGCACGCCCACACCTGGCTACGAGCAGTACTTC. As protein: CASTPTPGYEQYF.

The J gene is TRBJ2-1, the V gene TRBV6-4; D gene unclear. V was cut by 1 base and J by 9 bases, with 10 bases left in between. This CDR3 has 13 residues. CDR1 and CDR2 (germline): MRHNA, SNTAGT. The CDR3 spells CASSDYPRTEQFF. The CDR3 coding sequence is TGTGCCAGCAGTGACTACCCCAGAACTGAGCAGTTCTTC.

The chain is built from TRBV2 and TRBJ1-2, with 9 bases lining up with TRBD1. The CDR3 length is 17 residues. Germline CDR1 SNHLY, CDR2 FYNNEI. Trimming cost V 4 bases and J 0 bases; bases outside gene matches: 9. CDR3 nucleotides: TGTGCCAGCAGTGTTCGAGGGAGGGACAGGGCTAACTATGGCTACACCTTC. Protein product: CASSVRGRDRANYGYTF.

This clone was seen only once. The CDR3 region is CASSLGQGGSYEQYF. The CDR3 DNA sequence: TGTGCCAGCAGCTTGGGACAGGGGGGCTCCTACGAGCAGTACTTC. This chain joins TRBV5-4 and TRBJ2-7; the match to TRBD1 covers 9 bases. V shed 0 bases and J 0 bases; nucleotides not matched to a gene: 1. CDR3 length: 15 amino acids. The germline gives CDR1 SGHNT, CDR2 YYREEE (reference sequence).

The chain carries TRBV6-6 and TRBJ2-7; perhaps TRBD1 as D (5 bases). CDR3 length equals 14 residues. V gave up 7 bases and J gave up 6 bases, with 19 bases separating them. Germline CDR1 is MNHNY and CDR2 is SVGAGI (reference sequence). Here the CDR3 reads CASTDRQTQGEQYF. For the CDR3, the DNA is TGTGCCAGCACCGATCGACAGACTCAAGGCGAGCAGTACTTC.

The CDR3 sequence is CASGLGQGLSNEQFF. CDR3 nucleotide sequence: TGTGCTAGTGGTTTGGGCCAGGGTTTAAGCAATGAGCAGTTCTTC. The V gene is TRBV12-5, the J gene TRBJ2-1; weak D call: TRBD1 (5 bases). CDR1 and CDR2 from the germline V gene are LGHNT and FRNRAP. Trimming left V 1 base short and J 6 bases short, with 13 bases between. The CDR3 runs 15 residues.

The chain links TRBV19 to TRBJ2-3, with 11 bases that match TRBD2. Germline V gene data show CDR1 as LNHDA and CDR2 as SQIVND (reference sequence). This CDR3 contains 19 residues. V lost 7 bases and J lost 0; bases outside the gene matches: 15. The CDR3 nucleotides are TGTGCCAGTATAGGACGGGGGCTAGCGGGGGGATCTAGCACAGATACGCAGTATTTT. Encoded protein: CASIGRGLAGGSSTDTQYF. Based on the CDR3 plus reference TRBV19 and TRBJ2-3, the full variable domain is DGGITQSPKYLFRKEGQNVTLSCEQNLNHDAMYWYRQDPGQGLRLIYYSQIVNDFQKGDIAEGYSVSREKKESFPLTVTSAQKNPTAFYLCASIGRGLAGGSSTDTQYFGPGTRLTVL.

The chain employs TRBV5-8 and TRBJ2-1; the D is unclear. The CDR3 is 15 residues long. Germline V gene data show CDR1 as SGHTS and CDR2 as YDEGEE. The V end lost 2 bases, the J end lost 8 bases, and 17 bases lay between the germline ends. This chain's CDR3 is CASSFWQRSADEQFF. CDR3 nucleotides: TGTGCCAGCAGCTTCTGGCAAAGGTCTGCGGATGAGCAGTTCTTC.

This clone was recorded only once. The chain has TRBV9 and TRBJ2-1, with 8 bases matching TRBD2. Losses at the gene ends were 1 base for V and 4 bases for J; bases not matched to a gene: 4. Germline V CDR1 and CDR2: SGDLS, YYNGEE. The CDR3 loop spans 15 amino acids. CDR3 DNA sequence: TGTGCCAGCAGCGTACTCGCGGGGGGTTACAATGAGCAGTTCTTC. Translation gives CASSVLAGGYNEQFF. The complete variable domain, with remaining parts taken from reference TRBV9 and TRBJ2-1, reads DSGVTQTPKHLITATGQRVTLRCSPRSGDLSVYWYQQSLDQGLQFLIQYYNGEERAKGNILERFSAQQFPDLHSELNLSSLELGDSALYFCASSVLAGGYNEQFFGPGTRLTVL.

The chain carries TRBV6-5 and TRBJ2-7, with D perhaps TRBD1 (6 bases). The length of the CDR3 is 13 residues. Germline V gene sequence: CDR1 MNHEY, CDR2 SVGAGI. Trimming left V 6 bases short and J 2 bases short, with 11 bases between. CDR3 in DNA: TGTGCCAGCAGAGCAGGGGTCCCCTACGAGCAGTACTTC. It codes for CASRAGVPYEQYF.

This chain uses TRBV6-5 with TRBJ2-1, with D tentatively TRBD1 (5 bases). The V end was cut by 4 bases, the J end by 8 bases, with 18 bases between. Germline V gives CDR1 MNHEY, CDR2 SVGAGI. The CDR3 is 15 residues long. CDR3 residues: CASSSGKGPQYEQFF. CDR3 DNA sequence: TGTGCCAGCAGTTCAGGGAAAGGGCCGCAATATGAGCAGTTCTTC.

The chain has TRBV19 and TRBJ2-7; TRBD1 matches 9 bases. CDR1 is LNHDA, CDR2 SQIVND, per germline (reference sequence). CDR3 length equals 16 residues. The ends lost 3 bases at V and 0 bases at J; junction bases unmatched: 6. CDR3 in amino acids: CASSMSQGAFSYEQYF. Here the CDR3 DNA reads TGTGCCAGTAGTATGTCACAGGGGGCTTTCTCCTACGAGCAGTACTTC. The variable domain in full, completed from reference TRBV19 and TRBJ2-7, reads DGGITQSPKYLFRKEGQNVTLSCEQNLNHDAMYWYRQDPGQGLRLIYYSQIVNDFQKGDIAEGYSVSREKKESFPLTVTSAQKNPTAFYLCASSMSQGAFSYEQYFGPGTRLTVT.

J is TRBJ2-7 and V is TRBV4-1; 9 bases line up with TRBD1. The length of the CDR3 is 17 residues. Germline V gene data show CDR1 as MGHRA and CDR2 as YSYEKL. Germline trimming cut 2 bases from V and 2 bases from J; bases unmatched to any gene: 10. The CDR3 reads CASSQHPGQGLAYEQYF. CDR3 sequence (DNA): TGCGCCAGCAGCCAACATCCGGGACAGGGCTTAGCCTACGAGCAGTACTTC.